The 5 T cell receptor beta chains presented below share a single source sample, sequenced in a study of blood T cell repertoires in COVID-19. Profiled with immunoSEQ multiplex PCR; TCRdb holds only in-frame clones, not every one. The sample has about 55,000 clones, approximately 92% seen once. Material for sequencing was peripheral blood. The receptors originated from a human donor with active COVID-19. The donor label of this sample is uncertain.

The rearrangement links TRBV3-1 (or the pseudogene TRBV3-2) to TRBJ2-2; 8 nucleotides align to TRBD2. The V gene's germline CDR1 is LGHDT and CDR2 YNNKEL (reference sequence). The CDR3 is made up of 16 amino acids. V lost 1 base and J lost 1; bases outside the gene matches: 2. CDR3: CASSQGAGGNTGELFF. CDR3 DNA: TGTGCCAGCAGCCAAGGTGCGGGGGGGAACACCGGGGAGCTGTTTTTT.

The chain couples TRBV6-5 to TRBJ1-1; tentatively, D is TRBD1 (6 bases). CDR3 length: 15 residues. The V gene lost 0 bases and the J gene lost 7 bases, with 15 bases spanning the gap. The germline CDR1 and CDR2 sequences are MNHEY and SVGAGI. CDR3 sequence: CASSYSQGSKGEAFF. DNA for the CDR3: TGTGCCAGCAGTTACTCACAGGGTAGTAAGGGTGAAGCTTTCTTT.

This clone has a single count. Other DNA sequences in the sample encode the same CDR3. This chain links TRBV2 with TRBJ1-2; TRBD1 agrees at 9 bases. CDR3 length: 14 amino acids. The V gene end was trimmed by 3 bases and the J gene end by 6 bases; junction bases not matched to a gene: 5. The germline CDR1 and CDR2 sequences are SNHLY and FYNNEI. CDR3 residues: CASSEAGTGNGYTF. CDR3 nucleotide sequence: TGTGCCAGCAGTGAGGCCGGGACAGGGAATGGCTACACCTTC.

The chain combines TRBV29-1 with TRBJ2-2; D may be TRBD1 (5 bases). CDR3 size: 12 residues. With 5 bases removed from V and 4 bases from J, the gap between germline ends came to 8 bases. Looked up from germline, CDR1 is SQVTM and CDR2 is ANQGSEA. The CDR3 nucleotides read TGCAGCGTTCAGGGTCGCACCGGGGAGCTGTTTTTT. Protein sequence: CSVQGRTGELFF.

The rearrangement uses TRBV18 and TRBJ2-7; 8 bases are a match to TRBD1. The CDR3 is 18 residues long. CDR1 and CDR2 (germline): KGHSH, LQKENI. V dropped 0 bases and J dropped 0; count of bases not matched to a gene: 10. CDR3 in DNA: TGTGCCAGCTCACCACCAAGACAGGGGACAACAACCTCCTACGAGCAGTACTTC. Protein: CASSPPRQGTTTSYEQYF.